This entry concerns a single TCR beta chain. Its specificity is unknown. A read error may account for a junction end that differs from germline. Other nucleotide sequences in the sample specify the same CDR3. This sample is part of a study of cytotoxic CD8 clonotypes in ibrutinib-treated CLL. Assay used: immunoSEQ multiplex PCR; TCRdb lists only in-frame clones, some missing. The sample has 200,000 to 250,000 clones; roughly 79% are singletons. Findings and limits, study-wide: Sampling times (in sustained-remission versus progressing patients) were not the same.

The clonotype originates from a human donor with chronic lymphocytic leukemia. The sequenced sample was PBMCs, obtained after 12 months of ibrutinib treatment.

DNA for the CDR3: TGCGCCAGCAGTTATCGGGTTTCCTACGAGCAGTACTTC. Encoded protein: CASSYRVSYEQYF. V usage is TRBV27 and J usage is TRBJ2-7; D is unclear. The V gene's germline CDR1 is MNHEY and CDR2 SMNVEV (reference sequence). This CDR3 region has 13 residues.